This TCR beta chain was obtained from a study of monozygotic twins with inflammatory bowel disease. TCRdb re-called the 5' RACE reads and catalogs CDR3 proteins one per entry, DNA excluded. The sample totals approximately 330,000 distinct CDR3 sequences. Source material: blood. This receptor was taken from a human donor with ulcerative colitis or Crohn's disease, or a healthy co-twin of an affected twin (not recorded which).

The CDR3 sequence: CASSDGGNEQYF. The chain has TRBV5-1 and TRBJ2-7. CDR1 and CDR2 (germline): SGHRS, YFSETQ. The CDR3 is 12 amino acids. The variable domain in full, with the rest retrieved from reference TRBV5-1 and TRBJ2-7, is KAGVTQTPRYLIKTRGQQVTLSCSPISGHRSVSWYQQTPGQGLQFLFEYFSETQRNKGNFPGRFSGRQFSNSRSEMNVSTLELGDSALYLCASSDGGNEQYFGPGTRLTVT.